This entry concerns a single T cell receptor beta chain. Clones were sequenced by immunoSEQ multiplex PCR, and TCRdb holds only the in-frame ones, with some missing. There are under 40,000 clones in the sample; about 90% occur only once, and 1.5% to 2% lies in the top ten. These data come from a study of preoperative IRX-2 immunotherapy in early breast cancer. The treatment was: preoperative locoregional IRX-2 cytokine immunotherapy. This phase Ib study tested locoregional IRX-2 cytokine immunotherapy given before surgery. CDR3 length: 18 residues. Unmatched junction bases numbered 12, after V lost 1 base and J lost 6 bases. CDR1 MDHEN and CDR2 SYDVKM come from the germline V gene.

The chain carries TRBV28 and TRBJ1-5, with 10 bases that match TRBD1. This specimen was tumor tissue, taken after IRX-2 immunotherapy. This TCR came from a human donor with breast cancer. As DNA, the CDR3 is TGTGCCAGCAGTTTATCCTCGAATGACAGGGGGCGGGGTCAGCCCCAGCATTTT. Its protein is CASSLSSNDRGRGQPQHF.